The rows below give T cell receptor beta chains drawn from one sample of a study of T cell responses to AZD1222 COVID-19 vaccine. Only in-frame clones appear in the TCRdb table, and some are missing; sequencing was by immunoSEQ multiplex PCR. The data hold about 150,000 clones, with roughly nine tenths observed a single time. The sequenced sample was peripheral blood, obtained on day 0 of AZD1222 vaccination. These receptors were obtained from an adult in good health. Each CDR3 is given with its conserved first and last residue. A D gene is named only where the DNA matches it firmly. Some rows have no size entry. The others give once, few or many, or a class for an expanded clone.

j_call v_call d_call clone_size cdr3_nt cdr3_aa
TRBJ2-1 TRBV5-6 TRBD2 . TGTGCCAGCAGTCCGATTGCCCTAGCGGGGAACAATGAGCAGTTCTTC CASSPIALAGNNEQFF
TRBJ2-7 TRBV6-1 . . TGTGCCAGCAGTGACCCCGGGACAACTAACTACGAGCAGTACTTC CASSDPGTTNYEQYF
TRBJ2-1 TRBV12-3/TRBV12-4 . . TGTGCCAGCAGTTTAGGACCTTACAATGAGCAGTTCTTC CASSLGPYNEQFF
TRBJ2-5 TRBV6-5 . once TGTGCCAGCAGCCCGGGCCGCCCCGCGTCAGAGACCCAGTACTTC CASSPGRPASETQYF
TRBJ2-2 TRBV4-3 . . TGCGCCAGCAGCCACAGAATCACCGGGGAGCTGTTTTTT CASSHRITGELFF
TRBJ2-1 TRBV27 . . TGTGCCAGCGGCGACTTAACCGGAGGCTACAATGAGCAGTTCTTC CASGDLTGGYNEQFF
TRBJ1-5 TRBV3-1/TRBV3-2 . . TGTGCCAGCAGCCAAGAAAGCAATCAGCCCCAGCATTTT CASSQESNQPQHF
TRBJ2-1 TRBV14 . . TGTGCCAGCAGCCCGAGCCACAATGAGCAGTTCTTC CASSPSHNEQFF
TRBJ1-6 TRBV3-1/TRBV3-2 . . TGTGCCAGCAGCCAGGGGACGGCCCATTCACCCCTCCACTTT CASSQGTAHSPLHF
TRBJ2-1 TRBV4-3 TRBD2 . TGCGCCAGCAGCCGGGGACTAGCGGGACACTACAATGAGCAGTTCTTC CASSRGLAGHYNEQFF
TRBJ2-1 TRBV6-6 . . TGTGCCAGCACTTTGTCCGGGGGTAGCTCCTACAATGAGCAGTTCTTC CASTLSGGSSYNEQFF
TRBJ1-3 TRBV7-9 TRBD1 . TGTGCCAGCAGCCCCCGGACAGGGGATACTGGAAACACCATATATTTT CASSPRTGDTGNTIYF
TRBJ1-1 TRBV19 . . TGTGCCAGTAGTAGGGGGGGTGGCACTGAAGCTTTCTTT CASSRGGGTEAFF
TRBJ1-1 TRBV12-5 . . TGTGCTAGTGGTTTCCTATCCGGGGCCTACACTGAAGCTTTCTTT CASGFLSGAYTEAFF
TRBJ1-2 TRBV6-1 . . TGTGCCAGCAGTGAAGCGCTGTCAGACTTCGCCTATGGCTACACCTTC CASSEALSDFAYGYTF
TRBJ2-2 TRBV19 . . TGTGCCAGTAGTGGCCTACCGAACACCGGGGAGCTGTTTTTT CASSGLPNTGELFF
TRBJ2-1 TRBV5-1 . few TGCGCCAGCAGCTTGGGACGGGGTGAGAATGAGCAGTTCTTC CASSLGRGENEQFF
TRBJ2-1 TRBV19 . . TGTGCCAGTAGTCAGTCCCCTGGGGTTCGGGATGAGCAGTTCTTC CASSQSPGVRDEQFF
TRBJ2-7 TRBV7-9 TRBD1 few TGTGCCAGCAGCGGACGGACAGGGGCTACCTACGAGCAGTACTTC CASSGRTGATYEQYF
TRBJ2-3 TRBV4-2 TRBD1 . TGTGCCAGCAGCCACGCCTTGCCCAGGGGGTCAGATACGCAGTATTTT CASSHALPRGSDTQYF
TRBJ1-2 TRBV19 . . TGTGCCAGTACAACCGGCAACTATGGCTACACCTTC CASTTGNYGYTF
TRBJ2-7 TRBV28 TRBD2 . TGTGCCAGCAGCCGTACCGGGACTAGCGAGTCCTACGAGCAGTACTTC CASSRTGTSESYEQYF
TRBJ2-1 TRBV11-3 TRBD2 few TGTGCCAGCAGCTTAGGGGGACTAGCGGGAGTTTGGTCGCAGGATGAGCAGTTCTTC CASSLGGLAGVWSQDEQFF
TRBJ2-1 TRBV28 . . TGTGCCAGCAGTTTTAGGGTTGAGCAGTTCTTC CASSFRVEQFF
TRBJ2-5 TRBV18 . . TGTGCCAGCTCACCAATTAAGGGGCGGGAGACCCAGTACTTC CASSPIKGRETQYF
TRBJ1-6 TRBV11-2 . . TGTGCCAGCAGCTTAGTCGGCAGGGCGAATTCACCCCTCCACTTT CASSLVGRANSPLHF
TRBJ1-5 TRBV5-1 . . TGCGCCAGCAGCTTGGTGGGAGGGCAGCCCCAGCATTTT CASSLVGGQPQHF
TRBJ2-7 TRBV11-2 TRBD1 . TGTGCCAGCAGCCCTTTGACAGGGCTTACGTTCGACGAGCAGTACTTC CASSPLTGLTFDEQYF
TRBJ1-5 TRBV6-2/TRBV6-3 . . TGTGCCAGCAGTTACTCGGGAGGGCAGCAGCCCCAGCATTTT CASSYSGGQQPQHF
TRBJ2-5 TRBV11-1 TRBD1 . TGTGCCAGCAGCTTAGCCGGACAGGGCCCAACCAAAGAGACCCAGTACTTC CASSLAGQGPTKETQYF
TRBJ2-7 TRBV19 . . TGTGCCAGTAGCCATGCGCCGGCCTACGAGCAGTACTTC CASSHAPAYEQYF
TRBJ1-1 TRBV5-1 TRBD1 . TGCGCCAGCAGCCAATCCCGGGACAGGGGACGGAACACTGAAGCTTTCTTT CASSQSRDRGRNTEAFF
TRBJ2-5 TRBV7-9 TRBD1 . TGTGCCAGCAGCGGGACAGGAGGGATCCAAGAGACCCAGTACTTC CASSGTGGIQETQYF
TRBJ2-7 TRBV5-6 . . TGTGCCAGCAGCTTGTTAGGCCAACAGACAGGCGAGCAGTACTTC CASSLLGQQTGEQYF
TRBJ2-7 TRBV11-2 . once TGTGCCAGCAGCTTAGGGCAGAACTCCTACGAGCAGTACTTC CASSLGQNSYEQYF